This entry describes one TCR beta chain. Its antigen target is currently unknown. Base qualities were left out, and no much larger clone turns up one base away. The immunoSEQ Assay, a bias-controlled multiplex PCR, was used to amplify TCRbeta CDR3 regions from genomic DNA. Concerning the study's data processing: Within the assay, amplification of reference gene primers was used to estimate how many nucleated cells each sample contained. To quantify the absolute abundance of each unique TCRbeta CDR3 rearrangement, sequence reads were collapsed and filtered. For each sample, productive Simpson clonality was calculated by taking the square root of Simpson's diversity index across productive rearrangements. In its TCRdb copy, this immuneACCESS table keeps in-frame sequences only and misses some clones. Where compared with another copy, unresolved V genes explain less than half of these, and the others have no known cause. V and J calls and clone size are given by that table; D and trimming were obtained from the DNA. The sample table shows just under 300,000 clones, and about 87% are seen once. 1% to 1.5% of the sample is held by the ten biggest clonotypes.

Each collaborating institution followed its own protocols to collect whole blood in K2EDTA tubes. For TCRbeta analysis, collaborators shipped samples in one of three forms: frozen whole blood, isolated PBMCs, or DNA extracted from either of those sample types. The data stem from a study of blood T cell repertoires in COVID-19 (dated by TCRdb to about 2020). Study-level background: Samples from collaborators originated in the United States, Italy and Spain and spanned both the acute and convalescent phases of COVID-19. The prospective study material was composed of cDNA or gDNA derived from T cells, B-cell-depleted T cells, or PBMCs. Deeply sampled blood TCRbeta repertoires from subjects exposed to, actively infected with, or recovered from COVID-19 were included in the dataset. The repertoires were made available in a free public database intended to serve as a resource for research on the immune response to SARS-CoV-2. Samples were obtained from the ongoing ImmuneRACE study (first 160 participants) and from approximately 1,200 subjects provided by 6 global collaborators. The sample metadata nearly always contained a de-identified subject ID, COVID-19 status, age in years and sex. Where available, HLA class I and class II types were taken from metadata supplied by the sample provider and were not determined by assay-based typing. Results and caveats for the whole study, not just this receptor: Clinical and demographic metadata were provided uncurated, with the amount varying by source and participant.

This clonotype was obtained from an older man with acute or convalescent COVID-19. Sequencing input: peripheral blood.

The encoded CDR3 is CASSQDVGGRQGGNTIYF. The nucleotides read TGCGCCAGCAGCCAAGATGTAGGAGGAAGACAGGGCGGAAACACCATATATTTT. The chain is encoded by TRBV4-3 joined to TRBJ1-3, and TRBD1 matches 7 of the central bases. The CDR3 runs 18 amino acids, cysteine and phenylalanine included. The sequence is cut down to CDR3 DNA, 54 bases in frame from base 1. Germline trimming: 0 bases from V, 4 bases from J; junction bases outside gene matches: 12. CDR1 and CDR2, per the germline V gene, are LGHNA and YSLEER.